This TCR beta chain was identified during a study of CD8 T cells in Susac syndrome. RNA in amounts of about 0.5 to 1 ug was reverse transcribed with random hexamers. TCRdb re-derived calls from the immunoSEQ multiplex PCR reads in MiXCR, one entry per CDR3 protein. Of approximately 71,000 distinct CDR3 sequences detected, roughly 95% appear once; the ten largest clones hold 0.095% to 0.12%. The CDR3 has 14 amino acids. Germline V gene data show CDR1 as MGHRA and CDR2 as YSYEKL. V gave up 6 bases and J gave up 1 base, with 12 bases separating them. The V gene is TRBV4-1, the J gene TRBJ2-5, with D unresolved. This TCR came from a human donor with multiple sclerosis. Source material: CD4+ T cells from PBMCs. This CDR3 is CASRATVVQETQYF. The CDR3 DNA reads TGCGCCAGCAGGGCCACAGTGGTCCAAGAGACCCAGTACTTC.